This T cell receptor (beta chain) was profiled in a study of a mutant IDH1 vaccine in newly diagnosed glioma. The assay was immunoSEQ multiplex PCR, and TCRdb's table has in-frame clones only and misses some. The sample lists tens of thousands of clones, 75% occurring once. For this clone: The antigen is unknown.

V lost 4 bases and J lost 4; bases outside the gene matches: 1. This CDR3 has 13 amino acids. Germline values: CDR1 SGHTA, CDR2 FQGNSA. Time point specified: week 47, end of study. A single vaccine dose contained 300 ug of mutant IDH1 20-mer peptide, and topical imiquimod was used with it. The rearrangement joins TRBV7-2 to TRBJ2-4; 7 bases line up with TRBD1. This TCR came from a man aged 50-60 years with glioma. This specimen was PBMCs, taken from a glioma patient whose treatment included an IDH1 peptide vaccine. The CDR3 nucleotides are TGTGCCAGCAGCTGGGACAGTAAAAACATTCAGTACTTC. This encodes CASSWDSKNIQYF.